These T cell receptor beta chains were read from a single sample in a study of CD8 T cells in ankylosing spondylitis. A single record per CDR3 protein comes from TCRdb applying MiXCR to the 5' RACE reads. The table has approximately 220,000 distinct CDR3 sequences, roughly 25% seen once. Sequenced material: blood, either unsorted or a sorted T cell fraction (not recorded which). The origin of the receptors is a male donor with ankylosing spondylitis or in good health (not recorded which). The CDR3 runs from the conserved cysteine through the conserved F or W. D genes are given only for firm matches. Part of the rows lack a size; the others show once, few, many or a class for expanded clones.

.	TRBJ2-3	.	TRBV29-1	TGCAGCGTTGAACAGGGTGATACGCAGTATTTT	CSVEQGDTQYF
TRBD2	TRBJ2-1	many	TRBV7-2	TGTGCCAGCACCGTTAGCGGGAGAGTGTACAATGAGCAGTTCTTC	CASTVSGRVYNEQFF
.	TRBJ2-1	.	TRBV29-1	TGCAGCGTTGGTCGTTTACTCACTAGCTCCTACAATGAGCAGTTCTTC	CSVGRLLTSSYNEQFF
.	TRBJ2-2	few	TRBV10-3	TGTGCCATCAGTGACTCTTTGGAGTTCGGGGAGCTGTTTTTT	CAISDSLEFGELFF
.	TRBJ1-2	.	TRBV6-5	TGTGCCAGCAGTTACTCGCGGGGCGCGGACTATGGCTACACCTTC	CASSYSRGADYGYTF
.	TRBJ2-3	few	TRBV10-3	TGTGCCATCAGTGAGGCTGACACGGGTTCAGTCACGCAGTATTTT	CAISEADTGSVTQYF
.	TRBJ2-1	many	TRBV2	TGTGCCAGCAGTGCTTCGCTCGGGCCGAACAATGAGCAGTTCTTC	CASSASLGPNNEQFF
.	TRBJ1-3	many	TRBV15	TGTGCCACCAGCAGAGATCCGGTAGGGCCGTCCTCTGGAAACACCATATATTTT	CATSRDPVGPSSGNTIYF
.	TRBJ2-1	many	TRBV11-2	TGTGCCAGCAGCTTATCCCCCGGAGGCCGGAATGAGCAGTTCTTC	CASSLSPGGRNEQFF
TRBD2	TRBJ2-1	few	TRBV12-3/TRBV12-4	TGTGCCAGCAGTCCCGTCAGCGGGAGCTTTAATGAGCAGTTCTTC	CASSPVSGSFNEQFF
.	TRBJ1-5	.	TRBV12-3/TRBV12-4	TGTGCCAGCAGTTTAGGGCTGACCAATCAGCCCCAGCATTTT	CASSLGLTNQPQHF
.	TRBJ2-7	many	TRBV12-3/TRBV12-4	TGTGCCAGCAGCCGAATGACATCAAGAGGCTCCTACGAGCAGTACTTC	CASSRMTSRGSYEQYF
.	TRBJ2-3	few	TRBV6-5	TGTGCCAGCAGTACTCGGCATACGCAGTATTTT	CASSTRHTQYF
TRBD1	TRBJ2-4	many	TRBV5-1	TGCGCCAGCAGCTACTCGGACAGGGGCATGGCCAAAAACATTCAGTACTTC	CASSYSDRGMAKNIQYF
.	TRBJ1-1	.	TRBV6-5	TGTGCCAGCAGTTACTCGAGGGCACCGCCTGAAGCTTTCTTT	CASSYSRAPPEAFF
.	TRBJ2-1	.	TRBV6-5	TGTGCCAGCAGTTACGGGCTAGGCAGGTATAACTCCTACAATGAGCAGTTCTTC	CASSYGLGRYNSYNEQFF
TRBD2	TRBJ2-7	.	TRBV4-1	TGCGCCAGCAGCCAAGATTCTGCGGGAGTCCCTTACGAGCAGTACTTC	CASSQDSAGVPYEQYF
TRBD2	TRBJ2-4	.	TRBV7-2	TGTGCCAGCAGCCACCCGGGACTAGACTCAGACATTCAGTACTTC	CASSHPGLDSDIQYF
.	TRBJ2-5	few	TRBV12-3/TRBV12-4	TGTGCCAGCAGCTCACAGGGACTATACGAGACCCAGTACTTC	CASSSQGLYETQYF
TRBD2	TRBJ2-3	.	TRBV10-3	TGTGCCATCAGTGAGTCGGCGGGAGGATCATATACGCAGTATTTT	CAISESAGGSYTQYF
TRBD1	TRBJ2-1	.	TRBV20-1	TGCAGTGCTAGACCCCTGACAGGGGCCGCCGCCTACAATGAGCAGTTCTTC	CSARPLTGAAAYNEQFF
.	TRBJ2-1	few	TRBV20-1	TGCAGTGCTACCTCTGTAGGCTCCTACAATGAGCAGTTCTTC	CSATSVGSYNEQFF
TRBD1	TRBJ1-1	many	TRBV6-1	TGTGCCAGCAGTGAAGAGTTTGGGGCAGGGGGTTTCTTT	CASSEEFGAGGFF
.	TRBJ2-1	many	TRBV5-1	TGCGCCAGCAGCTTAGACAGGTCTGAGCAGTTCTTC	CASSLDRSEQFF
.	TRBJ1-4	.	TRBV12-2	TGTGCAAGTCGCCACGACAGACCTAATGAAAAACTGTTTTTT	CASRHDRPNEKLFF
TRBD1	TRBJ1-1	many	TRBV3-1	TGTGCCAGCAGCAGGGACAGGGGAAACACTGAAGCTTTCTTT	CASSRDRGNTEAFF
.	TRBJ2-1	many	TRBV4-2	TGTGCCAGCAGCCAAAATAAGGGAGTCTCCTACAATGAGCAGTTCTTC	CASSQNKGVSYNEQFF
.	TRBJ2-5	many	TRBV12-3/TRBV12-4	TGTGCCAGCTCCGGTCAGGGCCCGCGAGAGACCCAGTACTTC	CASSGQGPRETQYF
.	TRBJ2-3	few	TRBV5-1	TGCGCCAGCAGCTCCCCAGCGGTGGATACGCAGTATTTT	CASSSPAVDTQYF
TRBD2	TRBJ2-7	many	TRBV2	TGTGCCAGCAGTGGGGGACTAGCGGGGTCCTACGAGCAGTACTTC	CASSGGLAGSYEQYF
TRBD2	TRBJ2-7	.	TRBV20-1	TGCAGTGCTAGAGCCCCTAGCGGGAGAACCTACGAGCAGTACTTC	CSARAPSGRTYEQYF
.	TRBJ1-1	many	TRBV6-5	TGTGCCAGCAATCGGGGACATAATGAAGCTTTCTTT	CASNRGHNEAFF
.	TRBJ1-4	many	TRBV4-1	TGCGCCAGCAGCCAAGTCTCTGGCAGGGGTTCAACTAATGAAAAACTGTTTTTT	CASSQVSGRGSTNEKLFF
.	TRBJ2-1	many	TRBV20-1	TGCAGTGCCCAAAGAACGGCTAGAAACAATGAGCAGTTCTTC	CSAQRTARNNEQFF
TRBD2	TRBJ2-7	.	TRBV5-1	TGCGCCAGCAGCTTGGTCTTACTAGCGGGAGTCTACGAGCAGTACTTC	CASSLVLLAGVYEQYF
.	TRBJ2-7	many	TRBV29-1	TGCAGCGCGATTACAGGAAAGACCTACGAGCAGTACTTC	CSAITGKTYEQYF
.	TRBJ2-3	many	TRBV29-1	TGCAGCTTCCTGACCCAGAGCACAGATACGCAGTATTTT	CSFLTQSTDTQYF
.	TRBJ1-1	.	TRBV7-9	TGTGCCAGCAGCTTAATGAGAACAGGGCACAACACTGAAGCTTTCTTT	CASSLMRTGHNTEAFF
.	TRBJ2-2	.	TRBV7-6	TGTGCCAGCAGCCCGGGACACCAGAACACCGGGGAGCTGTTTTTT	CASSPGHQNTGELFF
.	TRBJ2-3	.	TRBV29-1	TGCAGCGTTGAAGGCCCCACTGCGAATACGCAGTATTTT	CSVEGPTANTQYF
.	TRBJ1-1	.	TRBV18	TGTGCCAGCTCCCAGGGAGTCCCCATGAACACTGAAGCTTTCTTT	CASSQGVPMNTEAFF
TRBD1	TRBJ1-1	many	TRBV5-1	TGCGCCAGCAGCCCTTGGACAGGGGATACCACTGAAGCTTTCTTT	CASSPWTGDTTEAFF
TRBD2	TRBJ2-1	.	TRBV6-5	TGTGCCAGCAGTTACATTTCGGGACTAGCGGGAATCGATGAGCAGTTCTTC	CASSYISGLAGIDEQFF
TRBD2	TRBJ2-7	many	TRBV7-9	TGTGCCAGCAGCTCCGGACTAGCGGGAGGCCTCACCTACGAGCAGTACTTC	CASSSGLAGGLTYEQYF
TRBD2	TRBJ2-1	many	TRBV10-3	TGTGCCATCACAAGTGGGACTAGCGGAATCAGCTCCTACAATGAGCAGTTCTTC	CAITSGTSGISSYNEQFF
.	TRBJ2-4	.	TRBV6-1	TGTGCCAGCAGTCCTAGACCCTACGGTAACATTCAGTACTTC	CASSPRPYGNIQYF
.	TRBJ2-2	many	TRBV20-1	TGCAGTGCTAGAGTCCCCGCGAACACCGGGGAGCTGTTTTTT	CSARVPANTGELFF
.	TRBJ2-1	.	TRBV7-3	TGTGCCAGCAGCTCCCGGGACTCAACAAATGAGCAGTTCTTC	CASSSRDSTNEQFF
TRBD1	TRBJ2-1	.	TRBV5-1	TGCGCCAGCAGTCCCAGAGGGGGCTCGGGGAATGAGCAGTTCTTC	CASSPRGGSGNEQFF
.	TRBJ2-7	many	TRBV20-1	TGCAGTGCCTTAGCAGCCCTCAGCTCCTACGAGCAGTACTTC	CSALAALSSYEQYF
.	TRBJ2-5	many	TRBV20-1	TGCAGTGCCATTACAGAACAAGAGACCCAGTACTTC	CSAITEQETQYF
.	TRBJ2-2	.	TRBV12-3/TRBV12-4	TGTGCCAATAAGGGGGGGGGTGCCGCGAACACCGGGGAGCTGTTTTTT	CANKGGGAANTGELFF
TRBD1	TRBJ2-2	many	TRBV7-6	TGTGCCAGCAGCTTAGTATTACAGGGGAGTGCCGGGGAGCTGTTTTTT	CASSLVLQGSAGELFF
.	TRBJ2-7	.	TRBV29-1	TGCAGCGCCGAGACAGAGCGAGGCTACGAGCAGTACTTC	CSAETERGYEQYF
.	TRBJ2-3	many	TRBV20-1	TGCAGTGCTACCGGGGCTAGTCTTTCGACAGATACGCAGTATTTT	CSATGASLSTDTQYF
.	TRBJ2-3	.	TRBV6-5	TGTGCCAGCAGTTACAGGGGAAGTACGCAGTATTTT	CASSYRGSTQYF
TRBD2	TRBJ2-5	few	TRBV5-1	TGCGCCAGCAGCTTGGGTGGACGGGAGGAGGAGACCCAGTACTTC	CASSLGGREEETQYF
.	TRBJ1-1	.	TRBV20-1	TGCAGTGCCGTCAGGACAGCAGCGAACACTGAAGCTTTCTTT	CSAVRTAANTEAFF